The entry below gives a single TCR beta chain sequence along with its context. This clonotype came up a few times. Its recognized antigen is unknown. No qualities accompany the bases; no much larger clone lies one base away. The germline V gene supplies CDR1 SGHRS and CDR2 YFSETQ. The CDR3 goes from the cysteine to the phenylalanine over 15 residues. Just the 45-base CDR3 DNA is kept, in frame starting at base 1. V drops 4 bases and J drops 3 bases, leaving 14 bases in between. TCR cDNA was synthesized by 5'RACE template switching, which introduced a universal primer site and unique molecular identifiers. Priming of cDNA synthesis was performed from both the TCR alpha and TCR beta constant segments. Library amplification involved two PCR steps, and the second step added sample barcodes and sequencing adapters. Sequencing of libraries was done on Illumina HiSeq 2500 (2x100 bp) or NovaSeq (2x150 bp). The authors' pipeline ran thus. MIGEC was used to demultiplex reads and collapse the reads into UMI consensus sequences, and MiXCR was used for V(D)J alignment. Vaccine-responding clonotypes were defined with edgeR using replicate PBMC samples, requiring FDR below 0.01 and a log2 fold change above 5 up to day 15. Bulk clonotypes were assigned CD4 or CD8 identity according to which sequenced CD4 or CD8 repertoire held them at higher abundance. In TCRdb, the public reads were trimmed at Q25 with fastp and aligned with MiXCR, with productive beta chains retained. Each CDR3 protein appears once, grouped with its most common genes and DNA. What appears here as the V and J calls and clone size reflects TCRdb's work, not the paper's. The sample profile shows more than 350,000 distinct CDR3 sequences; under 14% of them were found once. The ten largest make up roughly 18% of the sample.

This specimen comes from a study of T cells after yellow fever vaccination (dated by TCRdb to the late 2010s). As for the study more broadly: The SMART-Seq v4 Ultra Low Input RNA kit was used to prepare libraries from fractions with low cell numbers. To follow T-cell clones before and after both primary and booster YFV17D yellow fever vaccination, bulk TCR alpha and beta repertoires underwent longitudinal sequencing. Two healthy male donors made up the cohort, one aged 18 to 29 years and the other aged 30 to 39 years. Blood was drawn at multiple timepoints before and after primary and secondary immunization, with bulk PBMC replicates and cell subsets isolated. What the authors observed across the whole study: Computational filtering was needed because FACS-sorted repertoires could contain abundant contaminating clonotypes from the bulk population. Only a couple of donors were included in the study, so the extent to which the findings can be generalized is limited. Compared with the primary T-cell response, the secondary T-cell response was faster but weaker, reaching its peak on day 5 rather than on day 15. Most clones expanded after primary vaccination were re-detected after the booster (almost 97% of CD4 and more than 70% of CD8), suggesting broad memory maintenance. A small fraction of clonotypes appeared in both the CD4 and CD8 compartments, likely as a result of convergent recombination.

What the treatment or condition label conveys for this sample: live attenuated yellow fever vaccine strain. At each blood-draw timepoint, two biological replicates of bulk PBMCs were collected. PBMCs were isolated from peripheral blood using a standard Ficoll-Paque protocol. RNA was extracted with TriZol from bulk PBMCs, CD4 and CD8 fractions, and dextramer-positive and dextramer-negative fractions. In this chain, TRBV5-1 is recombined with TRBJ2-4; TRBD1 could be the D gene, as 5 bases match. Material: PBMCs, obtained on the day of the first yellow fever vaccination. This TCR derives from a man aged 18 to 29 who received the YFV17D yellow fever vaccine. Read as DNA, the sequence is TGCGCCAGCAGCACACAGGAACCTGGCAAAAACATTCAGTACTTC. This translates into CASSTQEPGKNIQYF.